This T cell receptor beta chain was sequenced in a study of identifying expanded T cells in peripheral blood. Study observations and caveats: About 1.2 clones differed between technical replicates, versus approximately 16 and 19 over time.

Libraries were prepared by immunoSEQ multiplex PCR; TCRdb keeps only in-frame clonotypes and omits some of them. The data show approximately 110,000 clones, around 89% seen once. There are 15 residues in the CDR3. V was shortened by 7 bases and J by 5 bases, with 21 bases between the two germline ends. Germline V gives CDR1 SNHLY, CDR2 FYNNEI. With respect to this clone: Its target is not known.

Healthy donors had no documented immune events, such as infections, while sampled. The receptor's source is a person between 18 and 69 years old in good health. Sequencing used blood. The chain links TRBV2 to TRBJ2-7; the D call may be TRBD1 or TRBD2 (6 bases each). The CDR3 reads CASILFDGGPNEQYF. The CDR3 region has the DNA TGTGCCAGCATTTTATTCGATGGGGGGCCAAACGAGCAGTACTTC.